Following are 23 T cell receptor beta chains from one sample sequenced in a study of T cell responses to AZD1222 COVID-19 vaccine. The data were produced by immunoSEQ multiplex PCR, yet TCRdb's version contains in-frame clones alone and is incomplete. The sample comprises under 200,000 clones, more than 75% of which are singletons, and roughly 0.99% rests with the top ten. Sequences were derived from peripheral blood, sampled on day 0 of AZD1222 vaccination. The receptors were gathered from an adult in good health.

This chain connects TRBV2 to TRBJ2-7; TRBD1 is a possible D gene (6 bases). Trimming stripped 6 bases from V and 2 bases from J, with 8 bases between. Looked up from germline, CDR1 is SNHLY and CDR2 is FYNNEI. The CDR3 runs 12 residues. As DNA, the CDR3 is TGTGCCAGCAGGGACAGAGCCTACGAGCAGTACTTC. Translating gives CASRDRAYEQYF. Looking up the rest from reference TRBV2 and TRBJ2-7 gives the full variable domain: EPEVTQTPSHQVTQMGQEVILRCVPISNHLYFYWYRQILGQKVEFLVSFYNNEISEKSEIFDDQFSVERPDGSNFTLKIRSTKLEDSAMYFCASRDRAYEQYFGPGTRLTVT.

This clone was counted a single time. The V gene is TRBV24-1, the J gene TRBJ2-2; D remains unclear. The ends were cut back, 4 bases at V and 6 bases at J, with 5 bases in the middle. CDR1 and CDR2 (germline): KGHDR, SFDVKD. CDR3 length equals 12 residues. CDR3 sequence reads: CATSEVPGELFF. DNA of the CDR3: TGTGCCACCAGTGAAGTCCCCGGGGAGCTGTTTTTT.

This chain connects TRBV21-1 to TRBJ2-1; the table calls TRBD2, which could not be checked here. TRBV21-1 is noted as a pseudogene. This CDR3 has 16 amino acids. In nucleotides, the CDR3 is TGTGCCAGCAGCAAAGCCGGTAGCGGGAGGGCCAATGAGCAGTTCTTC. This translates into CASSKAGSGRANEQFF.

In the case of this clone: The identical CDR3 is also encoded by other nucleotide sequences in the sample. The rearrangement joins TRBV5-1 to TRBJ2-7; TRBD1 matches 8 bases. Per the germline V gene, CDR1 is SGHRS and CDR2 is YFSETQ. Losses at the gene ends were 4 bases for V and 1 base for J; bases not matched to a gene: 7. The CDR3 sequence is 15 residues long. CDR3 nucleotide sequence: TGCGCCAGCAGCGGAACAGGGGGAAGGTCCTACGAGCAGTACTTC. It is translated as CASSGTGGRSYEQYF. Full variable domain (remainder filled in from reference TRBV5-1 and TRBJ2-7): KAGVTQTPRYLIKTRGQQVTLSCSPISGHRSVSWYQQTPGQGLQFLFEYFSETQRNKGNFPGRFSGRQFSNSRSEMNVSTLELGDSALYLCASSGTGGRSYEQYFGPGTRLTVT.

This chain links TRBV7-3 with TRBJ2-1; D remains ambiguous. The CDR3 has 16 residues. Germline CDR1 reads SGHTA; CDR2 reads FQGTGA. The V and J ends lost 2 bases and 2 bases respectively, with 13 bases between them. The DNA of the CDR3 is TGTGCCAGCAGCTTAGGTGTCGGAGTCACCTACAATGAGCAGTTCTTC. It is translated as CASSLGVGVTYNEQFF.

The genes are TRBV6-4 and TRBJ1-5; 8 nucleotides match TRBD1. J gave up 0 bases and V 6 bases, and 1 base lay outside the gene matches. The CDR3 has 14 residues. Germline V gives CDR1 MRHNA, CDR2 SNTAGT. CDR3 amino acids: CASRDRASNQPQHF. CDR3 DNA: TGTGCCAGCAGGGACAGGGCTAGCAATCAGCCCCAGCATTTT.

This chain joins TRBV28 and TRBJ2-4, with TRBD2 matching 11 bases. The CDR3 covers 19 residues. Germline trimming cut 0 bases from V and 0 bases from J; bases unmatched to any gene: 7. Germline CDR1 MDHEN, CDR2 SYDVKM. The CDR3 reads CASSLWLSGRGVAKNIQYF. Written as DNA, the CDR3 is TGTGCCAGCAGTTTATGGCTTAGCGGGAGGGGGGTAGCCAAAAACATTCAGTACTTC.

The genes are TRBV4-1 and TRBJ2-3; 7 nucleotides line up with TRBD1. Germline V CDR1 and CDR2: MGHRA, YSYEKL. J was trimmed by 3 bases and V by 1 base; bases with no gene match: 10. The CDR3 totals 17 residues. The CDR3 coding sequence is TGCGCCAGCAGCCAAGGGGTAACAGGGGAACGAACAGATACGCAGTATTTT. Translation: CASSQGVTGERTDTQYF.

The CDR3, as DNA: TGTGCCAGCAGTGTAGGAATACAGGGGGCGCATACCTATGGCTACACCTTC. This encodes CASSVGIQGAHTYGYTF. The chain has TRBV27 and TRBJ1-2; 9 bases fit TRBD1. CDR3 size: 17 residues. Germline V lookup: CDR1 MNHEY, CDR2 SMNVEV (reference sequence). With 5 bases clipped from V and 4 bases from J, the junction kept 14 bases outside the gene matches.

The CDR3 region is CASSLLTPTGGEGKVPYEQYF. In nucleotides, the CDR3 is TGTGCCAGCAGCTTACTCACCCCCACAGGGGGCGAGGGGAAAGTCCCCTACGAGCAGTACTTC. The chain joins TRBV7-6 to TRBJ2-7; TRBD1 matches at 9 bases. Germline values: CDR1 SGHVS, CDR2 FNYEAQ. The CDR3 has 21 residues. V was clipped by 2 bases and J by 2 bases; unmatched bases: 22. Drawing the rest from reference TRBV7-6 and TRBJ2-7, the complete variable domain is GAGVSQSPRYKVTKRGQDVALRCDPISGHVSLYWYRQALGQGPEFLTYFNYEAQQDKSGLPNDRFSAERPEGSISTLTIQRTEQRDSAMYRCASSLLTPTGGEGKVPYEQYFGPGTRLTVT.

The chain couples TRBV4-1 to TRBJ1-2; no definite D call. Germline lookup yields CDR1 MGHRA and CDR2 YSYEKL. Deletions cut 3 bases from V and 2 bases from J, with 13 bases between. The CDR3 contains 15 residues. CDR3 protein: CASSQAGRRNYGYTF. The CDR3 DNA reads as TGCGCCAGCAGCCAGGCTGGACGGCGAAACTATGGCTACACCTTC.

The chain couples TRBV7-3 to TRBJ1-2; D call uncertain. This CDR3 comprises 13 residues. CDR1 SGHTA and CDR2 FQGTGA come from the germline V gene. V lost 6 bases, J lost 3 bases, and 11 bases lay in between. The CDR3 nucleotides read TGTGCCAGCAGTCCTACCGGTGACTATGGCTACACCTTC. The encoded protein is CASSPTGDYGYTF.

The V call is TRBV6-5, the J call TRBJ1-6; the match to TRBD1 covers 10 bases. CDR1 and CDR2 from the germline V gene are MNHEY and SVGAGI. The junction had 2 bases not matched to a gene; V was cut back by 6 bases and J by 3 bases. The CDR3 consists of 15 residues. CDR3 DNA: TGTGCCAGCAGGGACAGGGGGAACTATAATTCACCCCTCCACTTT. As protein: CASRDRGNYNSPLHF.

The chain carries TRBV7-8 and TRBJ2-7; 7 positions agree with TRBD2. With V trimmed by 4 bases and J by 3 bases, 3 bases remained unmatched. CDR3 size: 13 residues. Germline assignment: CDR1 SGHVS and CDR2 FQNEAQ. The CDR3 is CASSYGLDYEQYF. The CDR3 nucleotides are TGTGCCAGCAGCTACGGACTAGACTACGAGCAGTACTTC.

The V and J genes are TRBV7-9 and TRBJ1-2; D not resolved. CDR3 size: 16 residues. Germline CDR1 and CDR2: SEHNR and FQNEAQ (reference sequence). Trimming took 5 bases from V and 6 from J, leaving 22 bases between them. The chain's CDR3 is CASSPRGDRSGDGYTF. The CDR3 coding sequence is TGTGCCAGCAGCCCCCGGGGAGACCGGTCCGGGGATGGCTACACCTTC. Full variable domain (outside the CDR3, taken from reference TRBV7-9 and TRBJ1-2): DTGVSQNPRHKITKRGQNVTFRCDPISEHNRLYWYRQTLGQGPEFLTYFQNEAQLEKSRLLSDRFSAERPKGSFSTLEIQRTEQGDSAMYLCASSPRGDRSGDGYTFGSGTRLTVV.

This rearrangement joins TRBV10-3 to TRBJ1-4; TRBD1 matches at 11 bases. This CDR3 spans 15 amino acids. CDR1 and CDR2 from the germline V gene are ENHRY and SYGVKD. V lost 2 bases and J lost 8; bases outside the gene matches: 4. Here the CDR3 DNA reads TGTGCCATCAGTGAGCCCGGGACAGGGGGAGAAAAACTGTTTTTT. Its protein product is CAISEPGTGGEKLFF.

CDR3 loop: CASSLAPMSGGEAFF. The CDR3 region has the DNA TGTGCCAGCAGCTTAGCGCCCATGAGCGGGGGAGAAGCTTTCTTT. This chain links TRBV7-6 with TRBJ1-1, with D perhaps matching TRBD1 (5 bases). The CDR3 runs 15 residues. Trimming shortened V by 0 bases and J by 8 bases, and 16 bases separated the two germline ends. Per germline, CDR1 SGHVS and CDR2 FNYEAQ.

V and J are TRBV28 and TRBJ2-1; tentatively, D is TRBD1 or TRBD2 (7 bases each). V was shortened by 4 bases and J by 6 bases, with 19 bases between the two germline ends. There are 16 residues in the CDR3. The germline CDR1 and CDR2 sequences are MDHEN and SYDVKM. CDR3 coding DNA: TGTGCCAGCAGTTCGGGACAGCGGGGAGTTGTCAATGAGCAGTTCTTC. It encodes CASSSGQRGVVNEQFF.

The chain employs TRBV9 and TRBJ1-4; 8 nucleotides line up with TRBD1. The CDR3 is made up of 14 amino acids. The junction had 8 bases not matched to a gene; V was cut back by 3 bases and J by 10 bases. Per the germline V gene, CDR1 is SGDLS and CDR2 is YYNGEE. The CDR3 sequence is CASSEGQGGPKLFF. CDR3 bases: TGTGCCAGCAGCGAAGGACAGGGTGGGCCAAAACTGTTTTTT.

The gene calls are TRBV7-9 and TRBJ1-1; D call uncertain. Germline CDR1 and CDR2: SEHNR and FQNEAQ (reference sequence). Deletions cut 5 bases from V and 1 base from J, with 14 bases between. CDR3 length: 15 residues. CDR3 coding DNA: TGTGCCAGCAGCCCCACCGAGGGTAGGAACACTGAAGCTTTCTTT. Amino acids: CASSPTEGRNTEAFF.

The CDR3 is CASRFRLPGGTDTQYF. The CDR3 nucleotides read TGTGCCAGCCGCTTTAGACTCCCGGGTGGCACAGATACGCAGTATTTT. The chain links TRBV27 to TRBJ2-3; D unresolved. This CDR3 spans 16 amino acids. Looked up from germline, CDR1 is MNHEY and CDR2 is SMNVEV (reference sequence). The V end lost 8 bases, the J end lost 1 base, and 19 bases lay between the germline ends.

This chain connects TRBV2 to TRBJ2-3; a possible D gene is TRBD2 (5 bases). This CDR3 region has 17 residues. Germline V gene data show CDR1 as SNHLY and CDR2 as FYNNEI. V was trimmed by 6 bases and J by 4 bases, leaving 23 bases between them. The CDR3 nucleotides read TGTGCCAGCAGGACCCGGCGTACGGGAACCCAATCAGATACGCAGTATTTT. Encoded protein: CASRTRRTGTQSDTQYF.

The chain links TRBV3-1 (or the pseudogene TRBV3-2) to TRBJ1-1, with unresolved D. This CDR3 region has 13 residues. Trimming shortened V by 3 bases and J by 0 bases, and 5 bases separated the two germline ends. Germline values: CDR1 LGHDT, CDR2 YNNKEL (reference sequence). CDR3 residues: CASSQGLNTEAFF. For the CDR3, the DNA is TGTGCCAGCAGCCAGGGGTTGAACACTGAAGCTTTCTTT.